This TCR beta chain emerged from a study of a mutant IDH1 vaccine in newly diagnosed glioma. Study background: Patients in the study were vaccinated eight times, receiving shots in weeks 1, 3, 5, 7, 11, 15, 19 and 23. Vaccinations were initiated 4-6 weeks following radiotherapy alone, or were given together with temozolomide cycles. Patients under treatment included around 60% males and 37.5% females and had a mean age of around 40 years. Patients had received radiotherapy, temozolomide, or both previously, most receiving both.

This clone was counted between two and nine times. The antigen is unknown. Clones were read by immunoSEQ multiplex PCR, and TCRdb kept only the in-frame ones, dropping some. The data show approximately 82,000 clones, roughly 85% seen once. Documented time point: week 23, last vaccination. It was 300 ug of mutant IDH1 20-mer peptide that made up each vaccine dose, given with topical imiquimod. This receptor was taken from a man aged 25 to 40 with glioma. Some clones in this sample may be carry-over from other donors' samples. The specimen comprised PBMCs, sampled from a glioma patient whose treatment included an IDH1 peptide vaccine.

The CDR3 sequence is CASSEGNQPQHF. The DNA for the CDR3 is TGTGCCAGCAGTGAGGGGAATCAGCCCCAGCATTTT. This chain joins TRBV6-1 and TRBJ1-5, with D unclear. Germline CDR1 reads MNHNS; CDR2 reads SASEGT. The CDR3 length is 12 residues. Trimming removed 3 bases from V and 4 bases from J, with 4 bases in between.